What follows describes a single T cell receptor beta chain. Its antigen is currently unknown. This specimen belongs to a study of cytomegalovirus exposure and HLA in healthy donors. General study findings and limits: Across HLA loci, a later analysis found differing TCR association rates, with DRB1 most and HLA-C fewest.

This PCR relied on a set of 60 Vbeta primers and 13 Jbeta primers. Data came from immunoSEQ multiplex PCR; TCRdb stores just in-frame clones and leaves some out. The sample holds roughly 150,000 clones, 70% to 80% seen once. CDR3 size: 17 residues. The germline CDR1 and CDR2 sequences are SGDLS and YYNGEE. V was trimmed by 4 bases and J by 3 bases, leaving 19 bases between them. The genes are TRBV9 and TRBJ2-2, with a tentative D call TRBD1 (6 bases). Sequenced material: PBMCs. The source is a woman aged 40 to 50 in good health and CMV-seronegative. CDR3: CASSTTFGPGDTGELFF. The CDR3 DNA follows: TGTGCCAGCAGCACCACTTTCGGCCCAGGGGACACCGGGGAGCTGTTTTTT.